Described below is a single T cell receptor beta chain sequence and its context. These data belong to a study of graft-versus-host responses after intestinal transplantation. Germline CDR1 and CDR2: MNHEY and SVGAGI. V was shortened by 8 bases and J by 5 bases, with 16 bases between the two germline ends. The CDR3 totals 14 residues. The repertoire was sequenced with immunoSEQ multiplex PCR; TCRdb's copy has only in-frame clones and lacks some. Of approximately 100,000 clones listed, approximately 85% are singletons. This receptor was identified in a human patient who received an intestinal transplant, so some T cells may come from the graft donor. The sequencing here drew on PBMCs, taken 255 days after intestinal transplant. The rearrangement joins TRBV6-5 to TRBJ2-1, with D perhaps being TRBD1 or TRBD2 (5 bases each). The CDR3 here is CASGTGTLDNEQFF. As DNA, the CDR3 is TGTGCCAGCGGGACCGGGACGTTAGACAATGAGCAGTTCTTC.